This T cell receptor beta chain was identified during a study of blood T cells in healthy people across ages. Germline V lookup: CDR1 SGDLS, CDR2 YYNGEE. V lost 0 bases to trimming and J lost 2 bases, with 8 bases between them. This CDR3 spans 14 amino acids. The authors ran a second PCR of 7 to 11 cycles using a sample-barcoded 5' primer and a J-beta primer mix. From the 5' RACE reads, TCRdb called clonotypes with MiXCR, one entry per CDR3 protein. The profile shows some 1,500,000 distinct CDR3 sequences, 35% to 45% of them singletons. The chain has TRBV9 and TRBJ1-1; no clear D. The origin of this receptor is a woman aged 18-30 years in good health. The specimen was blood. The CDR3 protein is CASSVVLKNTEAFF. Written as DNA, the CDR3 is TGTGCCAGCAGCGTAGTCCTGAAAAACACTGAAGCTTTCTTT.